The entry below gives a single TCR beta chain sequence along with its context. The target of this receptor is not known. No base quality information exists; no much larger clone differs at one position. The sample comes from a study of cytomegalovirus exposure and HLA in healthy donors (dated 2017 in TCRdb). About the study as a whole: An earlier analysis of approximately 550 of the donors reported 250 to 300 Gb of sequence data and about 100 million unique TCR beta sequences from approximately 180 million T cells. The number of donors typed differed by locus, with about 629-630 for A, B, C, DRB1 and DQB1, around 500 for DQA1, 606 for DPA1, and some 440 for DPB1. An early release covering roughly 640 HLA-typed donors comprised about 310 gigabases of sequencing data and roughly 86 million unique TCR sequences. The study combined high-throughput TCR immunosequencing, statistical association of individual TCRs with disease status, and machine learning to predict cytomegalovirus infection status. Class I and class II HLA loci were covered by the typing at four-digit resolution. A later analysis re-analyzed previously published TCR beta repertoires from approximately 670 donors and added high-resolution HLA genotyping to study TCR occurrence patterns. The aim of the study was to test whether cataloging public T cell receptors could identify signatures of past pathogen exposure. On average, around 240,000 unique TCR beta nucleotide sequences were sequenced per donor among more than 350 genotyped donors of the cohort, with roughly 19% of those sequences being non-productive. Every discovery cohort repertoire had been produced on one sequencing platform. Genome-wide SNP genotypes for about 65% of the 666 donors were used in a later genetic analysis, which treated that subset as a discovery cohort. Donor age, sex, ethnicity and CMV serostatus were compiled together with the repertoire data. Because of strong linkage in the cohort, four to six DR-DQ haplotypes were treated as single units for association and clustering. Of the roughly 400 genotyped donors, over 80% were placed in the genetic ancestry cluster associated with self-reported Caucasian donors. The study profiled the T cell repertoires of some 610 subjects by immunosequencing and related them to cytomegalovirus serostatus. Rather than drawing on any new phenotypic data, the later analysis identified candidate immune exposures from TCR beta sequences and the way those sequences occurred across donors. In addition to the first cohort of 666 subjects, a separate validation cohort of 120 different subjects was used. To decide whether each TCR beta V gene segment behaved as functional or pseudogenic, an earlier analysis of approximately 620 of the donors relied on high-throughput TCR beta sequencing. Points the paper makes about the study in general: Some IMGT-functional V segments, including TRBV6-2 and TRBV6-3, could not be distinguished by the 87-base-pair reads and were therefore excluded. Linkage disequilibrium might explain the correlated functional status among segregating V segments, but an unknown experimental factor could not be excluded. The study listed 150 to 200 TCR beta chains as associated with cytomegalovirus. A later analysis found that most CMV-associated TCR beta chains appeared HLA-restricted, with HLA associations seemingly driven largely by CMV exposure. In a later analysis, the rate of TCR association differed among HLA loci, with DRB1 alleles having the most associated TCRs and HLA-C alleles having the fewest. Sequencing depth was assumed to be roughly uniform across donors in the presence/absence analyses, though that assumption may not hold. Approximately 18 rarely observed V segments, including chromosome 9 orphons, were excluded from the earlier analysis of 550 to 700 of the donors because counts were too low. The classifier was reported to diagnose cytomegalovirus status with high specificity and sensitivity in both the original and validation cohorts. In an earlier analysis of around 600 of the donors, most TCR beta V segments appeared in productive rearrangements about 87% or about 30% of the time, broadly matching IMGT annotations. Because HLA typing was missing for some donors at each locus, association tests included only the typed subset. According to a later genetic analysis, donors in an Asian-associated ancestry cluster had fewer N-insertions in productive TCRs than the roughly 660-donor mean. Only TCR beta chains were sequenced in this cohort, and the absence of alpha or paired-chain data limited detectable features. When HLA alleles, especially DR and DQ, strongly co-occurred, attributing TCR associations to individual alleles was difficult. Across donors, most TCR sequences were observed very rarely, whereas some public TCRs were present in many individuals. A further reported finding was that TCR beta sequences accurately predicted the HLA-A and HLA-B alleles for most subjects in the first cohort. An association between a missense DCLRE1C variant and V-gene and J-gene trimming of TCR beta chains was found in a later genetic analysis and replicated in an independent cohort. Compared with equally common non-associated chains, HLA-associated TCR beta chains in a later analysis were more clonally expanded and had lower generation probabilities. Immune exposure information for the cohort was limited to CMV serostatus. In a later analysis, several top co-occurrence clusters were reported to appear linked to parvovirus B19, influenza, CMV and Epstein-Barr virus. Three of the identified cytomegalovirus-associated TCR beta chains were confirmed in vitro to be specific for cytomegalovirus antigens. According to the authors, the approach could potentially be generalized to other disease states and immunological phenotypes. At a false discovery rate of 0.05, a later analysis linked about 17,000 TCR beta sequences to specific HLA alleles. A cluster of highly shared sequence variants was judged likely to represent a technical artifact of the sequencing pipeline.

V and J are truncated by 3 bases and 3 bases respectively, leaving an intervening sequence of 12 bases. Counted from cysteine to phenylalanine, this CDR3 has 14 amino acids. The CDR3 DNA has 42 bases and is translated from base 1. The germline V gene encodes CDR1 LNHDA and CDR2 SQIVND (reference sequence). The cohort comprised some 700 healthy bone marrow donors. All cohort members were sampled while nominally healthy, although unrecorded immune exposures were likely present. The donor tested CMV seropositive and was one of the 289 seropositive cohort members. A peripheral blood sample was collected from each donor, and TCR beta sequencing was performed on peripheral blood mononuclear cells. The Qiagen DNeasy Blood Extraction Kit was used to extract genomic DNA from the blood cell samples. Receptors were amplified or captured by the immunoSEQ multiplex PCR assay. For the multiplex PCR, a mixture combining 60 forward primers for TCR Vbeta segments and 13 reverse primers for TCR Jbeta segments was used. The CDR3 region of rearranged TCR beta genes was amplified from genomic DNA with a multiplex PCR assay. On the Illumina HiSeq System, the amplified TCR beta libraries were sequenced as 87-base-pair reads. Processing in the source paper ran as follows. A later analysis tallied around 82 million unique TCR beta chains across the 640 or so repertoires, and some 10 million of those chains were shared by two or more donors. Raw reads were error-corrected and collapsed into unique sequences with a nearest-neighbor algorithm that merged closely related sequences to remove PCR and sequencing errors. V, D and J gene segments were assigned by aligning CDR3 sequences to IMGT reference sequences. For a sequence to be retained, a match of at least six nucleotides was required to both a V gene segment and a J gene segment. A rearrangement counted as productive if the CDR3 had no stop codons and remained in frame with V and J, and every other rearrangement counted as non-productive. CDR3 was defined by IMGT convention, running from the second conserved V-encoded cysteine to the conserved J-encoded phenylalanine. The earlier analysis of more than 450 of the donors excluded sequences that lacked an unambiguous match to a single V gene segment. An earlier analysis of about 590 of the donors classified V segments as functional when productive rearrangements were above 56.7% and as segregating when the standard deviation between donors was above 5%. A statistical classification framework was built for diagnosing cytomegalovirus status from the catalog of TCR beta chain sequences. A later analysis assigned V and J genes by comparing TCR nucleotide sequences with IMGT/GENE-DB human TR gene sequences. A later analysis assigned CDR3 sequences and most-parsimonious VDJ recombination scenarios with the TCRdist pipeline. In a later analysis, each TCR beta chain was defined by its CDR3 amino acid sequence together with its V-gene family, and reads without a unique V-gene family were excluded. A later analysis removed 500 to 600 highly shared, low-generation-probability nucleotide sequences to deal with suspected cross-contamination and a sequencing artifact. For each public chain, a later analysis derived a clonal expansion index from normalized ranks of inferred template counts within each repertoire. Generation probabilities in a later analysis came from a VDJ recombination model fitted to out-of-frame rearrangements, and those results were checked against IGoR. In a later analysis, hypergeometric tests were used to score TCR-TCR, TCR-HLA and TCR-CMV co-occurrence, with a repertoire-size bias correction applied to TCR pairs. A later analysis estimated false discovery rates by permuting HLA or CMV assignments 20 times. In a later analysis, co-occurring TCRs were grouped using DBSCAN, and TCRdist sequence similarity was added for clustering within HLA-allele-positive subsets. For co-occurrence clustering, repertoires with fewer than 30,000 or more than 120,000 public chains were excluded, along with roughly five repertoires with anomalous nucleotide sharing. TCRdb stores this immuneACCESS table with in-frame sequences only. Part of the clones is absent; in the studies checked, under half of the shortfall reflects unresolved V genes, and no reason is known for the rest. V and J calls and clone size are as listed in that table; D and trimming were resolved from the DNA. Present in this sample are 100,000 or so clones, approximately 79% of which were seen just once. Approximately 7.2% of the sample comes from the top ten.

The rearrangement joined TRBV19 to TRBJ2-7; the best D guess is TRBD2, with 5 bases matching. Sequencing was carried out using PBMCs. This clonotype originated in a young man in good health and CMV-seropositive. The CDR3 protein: CASSIRPGYYEQYF. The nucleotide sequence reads TGTGCCAGTAGTATCCGTCCGGGATACTACGAGCAGTACTTC. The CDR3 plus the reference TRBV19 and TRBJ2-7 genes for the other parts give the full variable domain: DGGITQSPKYLFRKEGQNVTLSCEQNLNHDAMYWYRQDPGQGLRLIYYSQIVNDFQKGDIAEGYSVSREKKESFPLTVTSAQKNPTAFYLCASSIRPGYYEQYFGPGTRLTVT.